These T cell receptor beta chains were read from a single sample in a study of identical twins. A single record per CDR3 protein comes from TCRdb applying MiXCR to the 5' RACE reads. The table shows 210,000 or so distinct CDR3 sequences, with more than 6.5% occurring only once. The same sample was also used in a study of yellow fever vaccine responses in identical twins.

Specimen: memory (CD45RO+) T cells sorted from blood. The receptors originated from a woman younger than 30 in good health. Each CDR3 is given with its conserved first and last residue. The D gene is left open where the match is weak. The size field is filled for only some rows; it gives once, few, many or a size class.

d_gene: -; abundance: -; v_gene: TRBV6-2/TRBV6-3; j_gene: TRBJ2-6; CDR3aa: CASRTHSSGANVLTF; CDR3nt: TGTGCCAGCAGGACACATTCCTCTGGGGCCAACGTCCTGACTTTC
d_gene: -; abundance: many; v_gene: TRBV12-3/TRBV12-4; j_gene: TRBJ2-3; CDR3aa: CASSRTAQGSDTQYF; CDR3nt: TGTGCCAGCAGCCGGACCGCCCAAGGGTCAGATACGCAGTATTTT
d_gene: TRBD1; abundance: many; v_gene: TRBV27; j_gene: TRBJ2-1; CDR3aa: CASRARGPRSSYNEQFF; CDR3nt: TGTGCCAGCAGAGCCAGGGGGCCACGGAGCTCCTACAATGAGCAGTTCTTC
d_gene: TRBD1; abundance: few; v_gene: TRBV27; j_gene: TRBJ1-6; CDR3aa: CASRDGTGNFNSPLHF; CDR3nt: TGTGCCAGCAGAGACGGGACAGGGAACTTTAATTCACCCCTCCACTTT
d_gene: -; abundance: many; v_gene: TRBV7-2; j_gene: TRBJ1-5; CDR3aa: CASSTAQQPQHF; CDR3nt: TGTGCCAGCAGCACCGCGCAGCAGCCCCAGCATTTT
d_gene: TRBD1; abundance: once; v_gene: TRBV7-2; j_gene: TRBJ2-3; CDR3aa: CASSLGTGTGLTDTQYF; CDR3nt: TGTGCCAGCAGCTTAGGCACCGGGACAGGGCTCACAGATACGCAGTATTTT
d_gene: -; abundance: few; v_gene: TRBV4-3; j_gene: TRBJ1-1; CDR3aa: CANSQFRGGNTEAFF; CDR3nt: TGCGCCAACAGCCAGTTCAGGGGAGGTAATACTGAAGCTTTCTTT
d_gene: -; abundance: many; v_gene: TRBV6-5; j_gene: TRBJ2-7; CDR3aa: CASSYSKGWGYEQYF; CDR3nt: TGTGCCAGCAGTTACTCGAAGGGATGGGGCTACGAGCAGTACTTC
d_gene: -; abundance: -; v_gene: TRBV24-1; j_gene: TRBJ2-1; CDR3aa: CATSDPGAGSYNEQFF; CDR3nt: TGTGCCACCAGTGACCCGGGGGCGGGCTCCTACAATGAGCAGTTCTTC
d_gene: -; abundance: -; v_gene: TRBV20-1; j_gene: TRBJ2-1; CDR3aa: CSARLGKNKDEQFF; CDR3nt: TGCAGTGCTAGACTGGGAAAAAACAAAGATGAGCAGTTCTTC
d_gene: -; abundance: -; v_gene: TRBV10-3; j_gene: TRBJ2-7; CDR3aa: CATTPGQPATYEQYF; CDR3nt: TGTGCCACCACACCCGGACAGCCTGCAACCTACGAGCAGTACTTC
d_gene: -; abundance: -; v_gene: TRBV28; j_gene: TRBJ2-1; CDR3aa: CASSLGGRSFYNEQFF; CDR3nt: TGTGCCAGCAGTTTAGGGGGGCGCTCATTCTACAATGAGCAGTTCTTC
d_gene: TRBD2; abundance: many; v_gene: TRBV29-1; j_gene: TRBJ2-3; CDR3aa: CSVAGGPGSPTDTQYF; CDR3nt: TGCAGCGTTGCGGGAGGGCCGGGATCACCCACAGATACGCAGTATTTT
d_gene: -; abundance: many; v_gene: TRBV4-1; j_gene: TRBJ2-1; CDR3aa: CASSQGGLTYNEQFF; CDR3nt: TGCGCCAGCAGCCAAGGGGGACTCACCTACAATGAGCAGTTCTTC
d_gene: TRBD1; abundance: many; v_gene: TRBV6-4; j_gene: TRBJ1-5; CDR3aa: CASSARDRAITNQPQHF; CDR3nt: TGTGCCAGCAGTGCCCGGGACAGGGCTATAACCAATCAGCCCCAGCATTTT
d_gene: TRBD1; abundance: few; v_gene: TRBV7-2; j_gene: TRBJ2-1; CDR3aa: CASSLDGQGTAEQFF; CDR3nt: TGTGCCAGCAGCTTAGACGGACAGGGGACGGCAGAGCAGTTCTTC
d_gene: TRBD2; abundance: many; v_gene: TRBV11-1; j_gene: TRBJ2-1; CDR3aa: CASSLALAGGHTYNEQFF; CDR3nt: TGTGCCAGCAGCTTAGCGCTAGCGGGAGGGCACACCTACAATGAGCAGTTCTTC
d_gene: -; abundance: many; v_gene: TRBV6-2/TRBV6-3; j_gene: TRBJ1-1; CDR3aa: CATKYGGMNTEAFF; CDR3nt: TGTGCCACCAAGTATGGGGGTATGAACACTGAAGCTTTCTTT
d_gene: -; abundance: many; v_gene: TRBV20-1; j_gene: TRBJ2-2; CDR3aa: CSASNGRNTGELFF; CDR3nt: TGCAGTGCTAGTAACGGGCGGAACACCGGGGAGCTGTTTTTT
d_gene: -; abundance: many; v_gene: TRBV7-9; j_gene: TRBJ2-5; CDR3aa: CASSRSEMETQYF; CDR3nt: TGTGCCAGCAGCCGATCGGAAATGGAGACCCAGTACTTC
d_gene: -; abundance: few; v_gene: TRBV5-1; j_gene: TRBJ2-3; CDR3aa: CASSLGLDSTLGTDTQYF; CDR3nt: TGCGCCAGCAGCTTGGGCCTGGACAGCACCCTCGGCACAGATACGCAGTATTTT
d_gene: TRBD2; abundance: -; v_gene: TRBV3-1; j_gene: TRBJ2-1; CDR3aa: CASSQGLLQNEQFF; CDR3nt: TGTGCCAGCAGCCAGGGACTATTACAAAATGAGCAGTTCTTC
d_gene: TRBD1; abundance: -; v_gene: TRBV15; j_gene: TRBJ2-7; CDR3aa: CATSKGQGTYEQYF; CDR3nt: TGTGCCACCAGCAAGGGACAGGGAACCTACGAGCAGTACTTC
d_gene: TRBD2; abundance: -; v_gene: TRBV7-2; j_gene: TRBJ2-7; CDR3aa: CASSLQSSGTRFYEQYF; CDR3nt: TGTGCCAGCAGCTTACAATCCTCCGGGACTAGATTCTACGAGCAGTACTTC
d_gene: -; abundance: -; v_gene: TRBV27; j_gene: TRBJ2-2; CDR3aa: CASRIWSGPGELFF; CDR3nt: TGTGCCAGCAGGATATGGTCAGGGCCCGGGGAGCTGTTTTTT
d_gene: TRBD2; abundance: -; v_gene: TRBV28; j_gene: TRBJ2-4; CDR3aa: CASSRPGLAVKNIQYF; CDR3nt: TGTGCCAGCAGTCGTCCGGGACTAGCGGTCAAAAACATTCAGTACTTC
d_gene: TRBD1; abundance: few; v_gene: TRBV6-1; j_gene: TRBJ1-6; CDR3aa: CASSLGQYNSPLHF; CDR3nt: TGTGCCAGCAGTCTGGGACAGTATAATTCACCCCTCCACTTT
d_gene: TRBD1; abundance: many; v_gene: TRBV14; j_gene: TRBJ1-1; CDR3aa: CASSLRGFGTGVMGTEAFF; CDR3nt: TGTGCCAGCAGCCTAAGAGGATTCGGGACAGGGGTTATGGGGACTGAAGCTTTCTTT
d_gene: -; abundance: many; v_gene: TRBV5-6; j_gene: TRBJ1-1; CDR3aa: CASSLASGVAAFF; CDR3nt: TGTGCCAGCAGCTTGGCCTCCGGGGTAGCAGCTTTCTTT
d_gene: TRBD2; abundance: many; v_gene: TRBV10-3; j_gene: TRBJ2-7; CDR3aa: CAINSGSSYEQYF; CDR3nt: TGTGCCATAAATAGCGGGAGCTCCTACGAGCAGTACTTC
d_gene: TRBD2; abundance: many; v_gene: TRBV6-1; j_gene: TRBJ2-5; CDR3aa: CATGLAGGAETQYF; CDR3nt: TGTGCCACCGGACTAGCGGGGGGGGCAGAGACCCAGTACTTC
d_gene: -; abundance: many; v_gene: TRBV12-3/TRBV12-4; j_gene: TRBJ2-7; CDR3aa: CASSFSTVYEQYF; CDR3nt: TGTGCCAGCAGTTTTTCGACAGTCTACGAGCAGTACTTC
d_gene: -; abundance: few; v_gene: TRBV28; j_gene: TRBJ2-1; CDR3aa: CASSLIEENNEQFF; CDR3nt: TGTGCCAGCAGTTTAATCGAAGAGAACAATGAGCAGTTCTTC
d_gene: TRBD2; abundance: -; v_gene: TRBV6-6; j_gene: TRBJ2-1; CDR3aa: CASSYRGGVEQFF; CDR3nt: TGTGCCAGCAGTTATCGCGGGGGGGTTGAGCAGTTCTTC
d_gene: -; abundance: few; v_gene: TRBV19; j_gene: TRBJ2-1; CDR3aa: CASSLPDGYNEQFF; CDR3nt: TGTGCCAGTAGTCTTCCGGACGGGTACAATGAGCAGTTCTTC
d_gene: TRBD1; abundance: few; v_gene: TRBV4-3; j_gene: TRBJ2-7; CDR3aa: CASSQGQGEAYEQYF; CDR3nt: TGCGCCAGCAGCCAAGGGCAGGGGGAAGCCTACGAGCAGTACTTC
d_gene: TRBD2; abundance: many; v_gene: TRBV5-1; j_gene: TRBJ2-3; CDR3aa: CASSFLAGVADTQYF; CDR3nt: TGCGCCAGCAGCTTTCTAGCGGGGGTGGCAGATACGCAGTATTTT
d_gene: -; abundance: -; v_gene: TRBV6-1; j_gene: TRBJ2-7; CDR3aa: CASSELQGTVDEQYF; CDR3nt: TGTGCCAGCAGTGAACTACAGGGTACAGTCGACGAGCAGTACTTC
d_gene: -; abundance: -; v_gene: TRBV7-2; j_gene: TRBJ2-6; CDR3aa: CASISPGANVLTF; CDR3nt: TGTGCCAGCATCTCACCTGGGGCCAACGTCCTGACTTTC
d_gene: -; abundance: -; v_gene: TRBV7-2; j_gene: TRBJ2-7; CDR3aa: CASSRPGFGYEQYF; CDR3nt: TGTGCCAGCAGCCGACCAGGGTTCGGGTACGAGCAGTACTTC
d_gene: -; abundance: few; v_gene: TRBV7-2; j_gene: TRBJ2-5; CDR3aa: CASSLVPLAEETQYF; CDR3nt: TGTGCCAGCAGCTTAGTGCCGCTAGCCGAAGAGACCCAGTACTTC
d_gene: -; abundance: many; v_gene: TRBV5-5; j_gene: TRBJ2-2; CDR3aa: CASSSGYRNTGELFF; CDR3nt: TGTGCCAGCAGCTCCGGATACAGGAACACCGGGGAGCTGTTTTTT
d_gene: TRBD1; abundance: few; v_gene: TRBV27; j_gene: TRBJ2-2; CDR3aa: CASGRGTGLNTGELFF; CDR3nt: TGTGCCAGCGGTCGCGGGACAGGGCTAAACACCGGGGAGCTGTTTTTT
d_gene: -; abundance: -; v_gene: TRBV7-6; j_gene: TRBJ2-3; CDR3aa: CASSLIRQGTDTQYF; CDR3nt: TGTGCCAGCAGCTTAATCAGGCAGGGCACAGATACGCAGTATTTT
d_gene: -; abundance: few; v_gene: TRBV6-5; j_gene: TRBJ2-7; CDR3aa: CASSYSRGSYEQYF; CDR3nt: TGTGCCAGCAGTTACTCGAGAGGGTCCTACGAGCAGTACTTC
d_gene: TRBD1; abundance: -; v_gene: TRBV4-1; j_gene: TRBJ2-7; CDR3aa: CASSLFPTGGSVYEQYF; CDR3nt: TGCGCCAGCAGCCTTTTCCCGACAGGGGGGTCTGTCTACGAGCAGTACTTC
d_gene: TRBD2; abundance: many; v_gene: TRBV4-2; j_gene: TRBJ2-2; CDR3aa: CASSQDPPAGAAPGELFF; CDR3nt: TGTGCCAGCAGCCAAGATCCCCCGGCGGGAGCGGCCCCCGGGGAGCTGTTTTTT
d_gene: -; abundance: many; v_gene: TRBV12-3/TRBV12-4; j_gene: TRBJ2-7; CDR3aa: CASSLAGTPYEQYF; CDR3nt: TGTGCCAGCAGTTTAGCCGGGACTCCGTACGAGCAGTACTTC
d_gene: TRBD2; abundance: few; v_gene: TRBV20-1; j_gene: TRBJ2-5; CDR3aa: CSAPGGSSGRAMGETQYF; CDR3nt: TGCAGTGCCCCGGGGGGGTCTAGCGGGAGGGCCATGGGAGAGACCCAGTACTTC
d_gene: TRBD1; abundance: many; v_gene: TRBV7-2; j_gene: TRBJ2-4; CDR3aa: CASSLGQGRIQYF; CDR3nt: TGTGCCAGCAGCTTAGGACAGGGAAGAATTCAGTACTTC
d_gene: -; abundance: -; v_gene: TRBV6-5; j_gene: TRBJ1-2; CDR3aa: CASSYEGNYGYTF; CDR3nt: TGTGCCAGCAGTTACGAGGGGAACTACGGCTACACCTTC
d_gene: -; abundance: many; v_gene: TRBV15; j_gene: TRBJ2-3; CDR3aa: CATSRGGGGGTDTQYF; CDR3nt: TGTGCCACCAGCAGGGGTGGCGGAGGGGGCACAGATACGCAGTATTTT
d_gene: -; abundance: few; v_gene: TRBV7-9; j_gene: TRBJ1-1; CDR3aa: CASTPWEGLNTEAFF; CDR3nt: TGTGCCAGCACCCCTTGGGAGGGGCTGAACACTGAAGCTTTCTTT
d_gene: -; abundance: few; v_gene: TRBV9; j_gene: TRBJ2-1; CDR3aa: CASSVRTGVGLASEQFF; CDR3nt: TGTGCCAGCAGCGTCAGGACAGGGGTGGGACTAGCGTCTGAGCAGTTCTTC
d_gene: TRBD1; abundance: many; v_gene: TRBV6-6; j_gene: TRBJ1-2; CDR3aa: CASSYLAGGLDYGYTF; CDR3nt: TGTGCCAGCAGTTACCTGGCAGGGGGTCTTGACTATGGCTACACCTTC